This T cell receptor beta chain is drawn from a study of T cells in Graves' hyperthyroidism and ophthalmopathy. Ophthalmopathy patients showed a Clinical Activity Score of at least 3, NOSPECS grade of at least 4 and duration under 3 months. RNA transcripts yielded amplified TCR beta CDR3 regions. Carried out on the TCR CDR3, a first-round RT-PCR used the HTBI primer set. TCRdb analysed the multiplex PCR reads with MiXCR anew, one entry per CDR3 protein. The table lists approximately 570,000 distinct CDR3 sequences, just under 20% of them singletons. This clonotype occurred a few times. Its specificity is not known. CDR3 length: 18 amino acids. Per the germline V gene, CDR1 is MGHRA and CDR2 is YSYEKL. V lost 0 bases and J lost 5; bases outside the gene matches: 6. Study-wide results and caveats: Before onset, by a median of 6.5 months, the model predicted ophthalmopathy.

Sequencing input: blood. The TCR originated in a man between 40 and 49 years old with Graves' ophthalmopathy. The rearrangement links TRBV4-1 to TRBJ2-1, with 14 bases lining up with TRBD2. The CDR3 region has the DNA TGCGCCAGCAGCCAAGATGGACTAGCGGGGGGCCCACACAATGAGCAGTTCTTC. Translating gives CASSQDGLAGGPHNEQFF.